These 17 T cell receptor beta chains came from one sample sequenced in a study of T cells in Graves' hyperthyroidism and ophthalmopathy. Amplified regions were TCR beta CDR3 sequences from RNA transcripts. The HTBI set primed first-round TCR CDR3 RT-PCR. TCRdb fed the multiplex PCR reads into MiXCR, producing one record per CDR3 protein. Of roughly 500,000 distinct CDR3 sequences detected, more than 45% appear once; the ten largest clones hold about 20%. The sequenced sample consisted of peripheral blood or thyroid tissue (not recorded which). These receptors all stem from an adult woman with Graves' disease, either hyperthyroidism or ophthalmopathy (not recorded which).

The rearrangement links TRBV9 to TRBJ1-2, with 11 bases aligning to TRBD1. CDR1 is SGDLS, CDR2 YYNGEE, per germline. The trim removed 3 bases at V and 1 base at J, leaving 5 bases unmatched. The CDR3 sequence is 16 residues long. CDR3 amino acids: CASSAGGQGDNYGYTF. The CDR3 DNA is TGTGCCAGCAGCGCCGGGGGACAGGGGGATAACTATGGCTACACCTTC. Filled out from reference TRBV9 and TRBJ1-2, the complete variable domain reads DSGVTQTPKHLITATGQRVTLRCSPRSGDLSVYWYQQSLDQGLQFLIQYYNGEERAKGNILERFSAQQFPDLHSELNLSSLELGDSALYFCASSAGGQGDNYGYTFGSGTRLTVV.

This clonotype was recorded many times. Here the CDR3 reads CASSYRGLYGYTF. CDR3 sequence (DNA): TGTGCCAGCAGCTACAGGGGCCTGTATGGCTACACCTTC. The rearrangement uses TRBV6-5 and TRBJ1-2; 7 nucleotides agree with TRBD1. Germline trimming cut 6 bases from V and 5 bases from J; bases unmatched to any gene: 6. In germline, CDR1 is MNHEY, CDR2 SVGAGI. The CDR3 length is 13 residues.

The CDR3 bases are TGCAGCGACGTGGCGCGCTATGGCTACACCTTC. Its protein is CSDVARYGYTF. J is TRBJ1-2 and V is TRBV29-1; unclear D gene. The V end was cut by 7 bases, the J end by 4 bases, with 10 bases between. The germline gives CDR1 SQVTM, CDR2 ANQGSEA. The CDR3 is made up of 11 amino acids. Complete variable domain (other parts from reference TRBV29-1 and TRBJ1-2): SAVISQKPSRDICQRGTSLTIQCQVDSQVTMMFWYRQQPGQSLTLIATANQGSEATYESGFVIDKFPISRPNLTFSTLTVSNMSPEDSSIYLCSDVARYGYTFGSGTRLTVV.

This chain's CDR3 is CASSRRARASSGNTIYF. The CDR3 bases are TGTGCCAGCTCACGAAGGGCCAGGGCCTCCTCTGGAAACACCATATATTTT. V is TRBV13 and J is TRBJ1-3, with TRBD1 as a possible D gene (5 bases). This CDR3 comprises 17 residues. V shed 8 bases and J shed 0 bases, with 20 bases lying between them. Germline CDR1 PRHDT, CDR2 FYEKMQ (reference sequence). Full variable domain (outside the CDR3, taken from reference TRBV13 and TRBJ1-3): AAGVIQSPRHLIKEKRETATLKCYPIPRHDTVYWYQQGPGQDPQFLISFYEKMQSDKGSIPDRFSAQQFSDYHSELNMSSLELGDSALYFCASSRRARASSGNTIYFGEGSWLTVV.

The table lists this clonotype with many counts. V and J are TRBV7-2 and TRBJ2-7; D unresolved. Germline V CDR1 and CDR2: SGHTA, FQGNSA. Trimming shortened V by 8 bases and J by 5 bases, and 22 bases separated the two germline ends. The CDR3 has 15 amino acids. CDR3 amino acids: CASQPVGGVHDEQYF. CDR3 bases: TGTGCCAGCCAACCCGTAGGTGGAGTTCACGACGAGCAGTACTTC.

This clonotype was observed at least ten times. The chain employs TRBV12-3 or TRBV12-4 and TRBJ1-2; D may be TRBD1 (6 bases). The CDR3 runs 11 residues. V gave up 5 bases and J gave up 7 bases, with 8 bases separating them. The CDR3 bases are TGTGCCAGCAGTCACAGGGCTGGCTACACCTTC. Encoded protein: CASSHRAGYTF.

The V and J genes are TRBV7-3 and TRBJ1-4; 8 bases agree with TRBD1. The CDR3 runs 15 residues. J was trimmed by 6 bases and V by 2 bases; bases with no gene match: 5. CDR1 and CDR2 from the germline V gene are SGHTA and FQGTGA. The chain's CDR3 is CASSLQGARDEKLFF. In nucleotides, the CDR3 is TGTGCCAGCAGCTTACAGGGGGCGCGGGATGAAAAACTGTTTTTT.

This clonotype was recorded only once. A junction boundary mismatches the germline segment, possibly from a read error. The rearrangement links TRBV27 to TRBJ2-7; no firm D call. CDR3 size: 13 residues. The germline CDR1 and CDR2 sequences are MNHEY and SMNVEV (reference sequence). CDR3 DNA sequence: TGTGCCATCAGTTTAGGGCGGCCCTACGAGCAGTACTTC. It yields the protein CAISLGRPYEQYF.

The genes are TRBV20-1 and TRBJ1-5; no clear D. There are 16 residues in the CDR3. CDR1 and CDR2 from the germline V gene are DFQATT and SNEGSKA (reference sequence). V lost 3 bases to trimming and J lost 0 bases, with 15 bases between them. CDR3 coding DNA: TGCAGTGCTAGTAGCGCAGGAGATTATAGCAATCAGCCCCAGCATTTT. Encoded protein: CSASSAGDYSNQPQHF.

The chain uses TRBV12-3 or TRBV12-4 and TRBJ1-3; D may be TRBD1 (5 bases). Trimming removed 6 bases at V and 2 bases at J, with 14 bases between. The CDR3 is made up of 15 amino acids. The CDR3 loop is CASSGMGRAGNTIYF. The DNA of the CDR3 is TGTGCCAGCAGCGGAATGGGCAGGGCTGGAAACACCATATATTTT.

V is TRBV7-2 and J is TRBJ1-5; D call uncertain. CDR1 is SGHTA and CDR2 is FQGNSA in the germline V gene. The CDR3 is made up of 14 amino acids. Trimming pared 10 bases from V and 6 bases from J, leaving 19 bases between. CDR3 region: CATAESKGSQPQHF. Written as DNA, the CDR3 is TGTGCCACAGCCGAATCGAAGGGATCTCAGCCCCAGCATTTT.

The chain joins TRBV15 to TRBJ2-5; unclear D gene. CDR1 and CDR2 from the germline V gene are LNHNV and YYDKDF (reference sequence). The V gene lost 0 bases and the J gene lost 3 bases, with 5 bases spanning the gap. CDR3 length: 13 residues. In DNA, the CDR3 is TGTGCCACCAGCAGAGATTTGGAAGAGACCCAGTACTTC. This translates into CATSRDLEETQYF.

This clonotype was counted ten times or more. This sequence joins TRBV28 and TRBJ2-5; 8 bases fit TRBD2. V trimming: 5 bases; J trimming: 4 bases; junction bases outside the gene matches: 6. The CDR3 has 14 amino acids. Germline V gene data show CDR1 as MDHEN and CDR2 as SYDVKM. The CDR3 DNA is TGTGCCAGCAGTCCAGCGGGAGTACGAGAGACCCAGTACTTC. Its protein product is CASSPAGVRETQYF.

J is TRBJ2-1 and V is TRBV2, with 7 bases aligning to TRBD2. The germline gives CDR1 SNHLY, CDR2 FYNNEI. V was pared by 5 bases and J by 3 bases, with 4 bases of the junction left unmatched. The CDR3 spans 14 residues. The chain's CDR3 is CASSLVAGYNEQFF. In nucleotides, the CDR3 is TGTGCCAGCAGTCTCGTAGCGGGCTACAATGAGCAGTTCTTC.

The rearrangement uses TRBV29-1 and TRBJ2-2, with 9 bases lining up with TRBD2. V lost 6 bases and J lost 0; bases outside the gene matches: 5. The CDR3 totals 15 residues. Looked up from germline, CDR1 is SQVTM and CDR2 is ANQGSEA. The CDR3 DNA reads TGCAGCGTACCTAGCGGGGCGGCGAACACCGGGGAGCTGTTTTTT. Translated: CSVPSGAANTGELFF.

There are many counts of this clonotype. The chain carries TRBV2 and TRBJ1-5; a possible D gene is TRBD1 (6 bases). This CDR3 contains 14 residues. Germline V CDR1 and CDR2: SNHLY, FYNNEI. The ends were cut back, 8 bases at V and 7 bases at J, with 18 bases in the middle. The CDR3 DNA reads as TGTGCCAGCTCGGGGGGCCAGGGTGGGCAGCCCCAGCATTTT. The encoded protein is CASSGGQGGQPQHF. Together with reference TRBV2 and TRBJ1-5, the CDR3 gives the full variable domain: EPEVTQTPSHQVTQMGQEVILRCVPISNHLYFYWYRQILGQKVEFLVSFYNNEISEKSEIFDDQFSVERPDGSNFTLKIRSTKLEDSAMYFCASSGGQGGQPQHFGDGTRLSIL.

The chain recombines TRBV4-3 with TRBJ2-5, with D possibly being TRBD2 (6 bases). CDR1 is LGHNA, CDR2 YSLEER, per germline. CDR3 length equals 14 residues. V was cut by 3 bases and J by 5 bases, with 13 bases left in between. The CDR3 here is CASSQTGRGETQYF. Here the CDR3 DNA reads TGCGCCAGCAGCCAGACCGGGAGAGGGGAGACCCAGTACTTC.